The entry below gives a single T cell receptor beta chain sequence along with its context. Its antigen specificity is not known. Base qualities are missing; no much larger clone stands one base away. TCRbeta CDR3 regions were amplified from genomic DNA using the immunoSEQ Assay, a bias-controlled multiplex PCR. Per the original workflow: The number of nucleated cells in each sample was estimated from the amplification of reference gene primers within the assay. To quantify the absolute abundance of each unique TCRbeta CDR3 rearrangement, sequence reads were collapsed and filtered. For each sample, productive Simpson clonality was calculated as the square root of Simpson's diversity index across productive rearrangements. Held by TCRdb, this immuneACCESS table contains in-frame sequences only and omits some clones. Under half of the omission traces to an unresolved V gene where checked; the cause of the rest is unknown. V, J and clone size derive from that table, while D and trimming were established from the DNA sequence. This sample holds some 61,000 clones; more than 80% were observed only once. Of the sample, about 8.1% falls within the top ten clones.

The data derive from a study of blood T cell repertoires in COVID-19 (dated by TCRdb to between 2020 and 2021). As for the study more broadly: Samples covering the acute and convalescent phases of COVID-19 were provided by collaborators in the United States, Italy and Spain. A de-identified subject ID, COVID-19 status, age in years and sex were almost always included in the sample metadata. The prospective study material was composed of cDNA or gDNA derived from T cells, B-cell-depleted T cells, or PBMCs. Where HLA class I and class II types were available, the types were taken from metadata supplied by the sample provider, not from assay-based typing. Subjects who had been exposed to COVID-19, were actively infected with it, or had recovered from it provided the deeply sampled blood TCRbeta repertoires that made up the dataset. The samples were drawn from the first 160 participants of the ongoing ImmuneRACE study and from more than 1,000 subjects provided by 6 global collaborators. The repertoires were released in a freely available public database intended as a resource for research on the immune response to SARS-CoV-2.

Trimming at the junction amounts to 6 bases on V and 6 bases on J, and the germline ends lie 17 bases apart. From the cysteine through the phenylalanine, the CDR3 covers 14 amino acids. Only CDR3 DNA remains: 42 bases, in frame from the first base. The CDR1 and CDR2 encoded by the germline V gene are MDHEN and SYDVKM. The investigation overall reported the following: The quantity of clinical and demographic metadata differed by source and by participant and was supplied without curation.

Collaborating institutions collected whole blood in K2EDTA tubes following their own protocols. Collaborator samples were shipped for TCRbeta analysis as frozen whole blood, isolated PBMCs, or DNA extracted from either sample type. The sequence is built from TRBV28 and TRBJ2-5, and TRBD1 may be the D gene, going by 7 matching bases. The origin of this receptor is a man under 40 with acute or convalescent COVID-19. Sequencing input: peripheral blood. CDR3 loop: CASSPRGRGKTQYF. In nucleotide form, the sequence is TGTGCCAGCAGCCCGAGGGGGCGGGGCAAGACCCAGTACTTC.